Listed below are T cell receptor beta chains from one sample, sequenced in a study of T cells in Graves' hyperthyroidism and ophthalmopathy. One entry per CDR3 protein, called by TCRdb with MiXCR from the multiplex PCR reads. The sample shows under 350,000 distinct CDR3 sequences, 18% of them seen only once. Sequenced material: blood. The origin of the receptors is a woman between 45 and 60 years old with Graves' hyperthyroidism. Each CDR3 is given with its conserved first and last residue. The order of the fields is clone size, J gene, CDR3 length, D gene, V gene, CDR3 protein, CDR3 DNA. D genes are given only for firm matches. Clone size is not always given. Where it is, it says once, few, many or a class for expanded clones.

clone size: NA; J gene: TRBJ1-4; CDR3 length: 15; D gene: NA; V gene: TRBV4-2; CDR3 protein: CASSQEMYNNEKLFF; CDR3 DNA: TGTGCCAGCAGCCAAGAAATGTATAATAATGAAAAACTGTTTTTT
clone size: few; J gene: TRBJ1-1; CDR3 length: 15; D gene: NA; V gene: TRBV28; CDR3 protein: CASSLGGTLNTEAFF; CDR3 DNA: TGTGCCAGCAGTTTGGGGGGGACATTGAACACTGAAGCTTTCTTT
clone size: few; J gene: TRBJ2-3; CDR3 length: 14; D gene: TRBD2; V gene: TRBV5-1; CDR3 protein: CASNGGSRTDTQYF; CDR3 DNA: TGCGCCAGTAATGGCGGGAGCCGCACAGATACGCAGTATTTT
clone size: NA; J gene: TRBJ1-6; CDR3 length: 13; D gene: TRBD1; V gene: TRBV2; CDR3 protein: CASSATGPAGLHF; CDR3 DNA: TGTGCCAGCAGCGCGACAGGGCCCGCCGGGCTCCACTTT
clone size: NA; J gene: TRBJ1-1; CDR3 length: 14; D gene: NA; V gene: TRBV5-1; CDR3 protein: CASGFSGLNTEAFF; CDR3 DNA: TGCGCCAGCGGCTTCTCGGGCCTGAACACTGAAGCTTTCTTT
clone size: NA; J gene: TRBJ2-4; CDR3 length: 14; D gene: NA; V gene: TRBV5-6; CDR3 protein: CASSLVSSENIKYF; CDR3 DNA: TGTGCCAGCAGCTTGGTTTCTAGCGAAAACATTAAGTACTTC
clone size: NA; J gene: TRBJ2-1; CDR3 length: 11; D gene: NA; V gene: TRBV5-1; CDR3 protein: CASSSTYEQFF; CDR3 DNA: TGCGCCAGCAGCTCGACATATGAGCAGTTCTTC
clone size: many; J gene: TRBJ2-5; CDR3 length: 15; D gene: NA; V gene: TRBV7-2; CDR3 protein: CASSPNRAGVETQYF; CDR3 DNA: TGTGCCAGCAGCCCCAATAGGGCAGGTGTGGAGACCCAGTACTTC
clone size: once; J gene: TRBJ2-3; CDR3 length: 18; D gene: NA; V gene: TRBV24-1; CDR3 protein: CATSDLGTLGGSTDTQYF; CDR3 DNA: TGTGCCACCAGTGATTTAGGAACCCTCGGCGGGAGCACAGATACGCAGTATTTT
clone size: many; J gene: TRBJ2-2; CDR3 length: 11; D gene: NA; V gene: TRBV5-1; CDR3 protein: CASRDTGELFF; CDR3 DNA: TGCGCCAGCAGGGACACCGGGGAGCTGTTTTTT
clone size: many; J gene: TRBJ2-1; CDR3 length: 15; D gene: NA; V gene: TRBV10-2; CDR3 protein: CASSEPQIHYNEQFF; CDR3 DNA: TGCGCCAGCAGTGAGCCACAGATACACTACAATGAGCAGTTCTTC
clone size: NA; J gene: TRBJ1-6; CDR3 length: 13; D gene: NA; V gene: TRBV6-2/TRBV6-3; CDR3 protein: CASLKEYNSPLHF; CDR3 DNA: TGTGCCAGCTTAAAGGAGTATAATTCACCCCTCCACTTT
clone size: NA; J gene: TRBJ1-3; CDR3 length: 16; D gene: TRBD1; V gene: TRBV6-1; CDR3 protein: CASSRQGLHPGNTIYF; CDR3 DNA: TGTGCCAGCAGTCGACAGGGACTGCATCCTGGAAACACCATATATTTT
clone size: many; J gene: TRBJ2-1; CDR3 length: 15; D gene: NA; V gene: TRBV5-1; CDR3 protein: CASSLAGTNYNEQFF; CDR3 DNA: TGCGCCAGCAGCTTGGCCGGGACAAATTACAATGAGCAGTTCTTC
clone size: NA; J gene: TRBJ2-3; CDR3 length: 15; D gene: NA; V gene: TRBV7-9; CDR3 protein: CASSLLGGVGDTQYF; CDR3 DNA: TGTGCCAGCAGCTTATTGGGGGGAGTTGGAGATACGCAGTATTTT
clone size: NA; J gene: TRBJ2-3; CDR3 length: 14; D gene: TRBD2; V gene: TRBV20-1; CDR3 protein: CSAHLAGETDTQYF; CDR3 DNA: TGCAGTGCCCACTTGGCGGGAGAGACAGATACGCAGTATTTT
clone size: few; J gene: TRBJ1-2; CDR3 length: 16; D gene: NA; V gene: TRBV5-5; CDR3 protein: CASSALYGTFSYGYTF; CDR3 DNA: TGTGCCAGCAGCGCCTTATACGGGACATTCTCGTATGGCTACACCTTC
clone size: NA; J gene: TRBJ2-1; CDR3 length: 15; D gene: TRBD1; V gene: TRBV7-8; CDR3 protein: CASSFRDREGDEQFF; CDR3 DNA: TGTGCCAGCAGCTTCCGGGACAGGGAGGGCGATGAGCAGTTCTTC
clone size: many; J gene: TRBJ1-1; CDR3 length: 14; D gene: NA; V gene: TRBV4-1; CDR3 protein: CASSQVPGGTEAFF; CDR3 DNA: TGCGCCAGCAGCCAAGTCCCGGGGGGCACTGAAGCTTTCTTT
clone size: NA; J gene: TRBJ2-3; CDR3 length: 14; D gene: NA; V gene: TRBV29-1; CDR3 protein: CSVADKPITDTQYF; CDR3 DNA: TGCAGCGTTGCGGACAAACCAATCACAGATACGCAGTATTTT
clone size: few; J gene: TRBJ2-5; CDR3 length: 16; D gene: TRBD2; V gene: TRBV25-1; CDR3 protein: CASSRSSGGSQETQYF; CDR3 DNA: TGTGCCAGCAGTCGGTCTAGCGGGGGGTCACAAGAGACCCAGTACTTC
clone size: NA; J gene: TRBJ1-1; CDR3 length: 14; D gene: NA; V gene: TRBV6-1; CDR3 protein: CASSLTGLRTEAFF; CDR3 DNA: TGTGCCAGCAGTCTAACAGGGTTAAGGACCGAAGCTTTCTTT
clone size: NA; J gene: TRBJ1-2; CDR3 length: 14; D gene: NA; V gene: TRBV24-1; CDR3 protein: CATSDFNSPWGYTF; CDR3 DNA: TGTGCCACCAGTGATTTTAATTCCCCTTGGGGCTACACCTTC
clone size: NA; J gene: TRBJ2-3; CDR3 length: 17; D gene: TRBD1; V gene: TRBV4-1; CDR3 protein: CASSQPAQGASTDTQYF; CDR3 DNA: TGCGCCAGCAGCCAACCCGCCCAGGGGGCTAGCACAGATACGCAGTATTTT
clone size: NA; J gene: TRBJ1-6; CDR3 length: 16; D gene: NA; V gene: TRBV7-2; CDR3 protein: CASSLGAPGPNSPLHF; CDR3 DNA: TGTGCCAGCAGCTTAGGGGCCCCAGGGCCGAATTCACCCCTCCACTTT
clone size: NA; J gene: TRBJ2-3; CDR3 length: 13; D gene: NA; V gene: TRBV29-1; CDR3 protein: CSVERESTDTQYF; CDR3 DNA: TGCAGCGTTGAACGGGAGAGCACAGATACGCAGTATTTT
clone size: NA; J gene: TRBJ1-2; CDR3 length: 14; D gene: NA; V gene: TRBV6-4; CDR3 protein: CASSDRGRSYGYTF; CDR3 DNA: TGTGCCAGCAGTGACCGGGGGAGGAGCTATGGCTACACCTTC
clone size: few; J gene: TRBJ2-3; CDR3 length: 16; D gene: TRBD2; V gene: TRBV7-9; CDR3 protein: CASSLASGSGKDTQYF; CDR3 DNA: TGTGCCAGCAGCTTAGCTAGCGGGAGTGGTAAAGATACGCAGTATTTT
clone size: many; J gene: TRBJ1-1; CDR3 length: 13; D gene: NA; V gene: TRBV7-3; CDR3 protein: CASSRQRNTEAFF; CDR3 DNA: TGTGCCAGCAGTCGACAGAGGAACACTGAAGCTTTCTTT
clone size: NA; J gene: TRBJ2-2; CDR3 length: 15; D gene: NA; V gene: TRBV30; CDR3 protein: CAWSEAGTQPGELFF; CDR3 DNA: TGTGCCTGGAGTGAGGCGGGGACTCAACCCGGGGAGCTGTTTTTT
clone size: many; J gene: TRBJ2-5; CDR3 length: 15; D gene: NA; V gene: TRBV11-2; CDR3 protein: CASSLDIATLETQYF; CDR3 DNA: TGTGCCAGCAGCTTAGATATAGCGACCCTCGAGACCCAGTACTTC
clone size: few; J gene: TRBJ2-3; CDR3 length: 14; D gene: NA; V gene: TRBV6-1; CDR3 protein: CASRVTESTDTQYF; CDR3 DNA: TGTGCCAGCAGGGTCACGGAGAGCACAGATACGCAGTATTTT
clone size: many; J gene: TRBJ1-2; CDR3 length: 15; D gene: TRBD1; V gene: TRBV24-1; CDR3 protein: CATSDRQGDSYGYTF; CDR3 DNA: TGTGCCACCAGTGACCGACAGGGGGACAGCTATGGCTACACCTTC
clone size: few; J gene: TRBJ2-5; CDR3 length: 15; D gene: NA; V gene: TRBV11-2; CDR3 protein: CASSFRRLVQETQYF; CDR3 DNA: TGTGCCAGCAGCTTTCGACGCCTGGTCCAAGAGACCCAGTACTTC
clone size: NA; J gene: TRBJ2-3; CDR3 length: 19; D gene: TRBD2; V gene: TRBV6-2/TRBV6-3; CDR3 protein: CASSYSSQAGGSGTDTQYF; CDR3 DNA: TGTGCCAGCAGTTACTCGAGTCAAGCGGGGGGGAGTGGCACAGATACGCAGTATTTT
clone size: NA; J gene: TRBJ2-5; CDR3 length: 14; D gene: NA; V gene: TRBV7-8; CDR3 protein: CASSLGAVEETQYF; CDR3 DNA: TGTGCCAGCAGCTTAGGGGCGGTGGAAGAGACCCAGTACTTC
clone size: NA; J gene: TRBJ2-6; CDR3 length: 18; D gene: TRBD2; V gene: TRBV20-1; CDR3 protein: CSAIPGLDLLSGANVLTF; CDR3 DNA: TGCAGTGCTATCCCGGGACTAGATCTTCTTTCTGGGGCCAACGTCCTGACTTTC
clone size: NA; J gene: TRBJ2-1; CDR3 length: 16; D gene: TRBD2; V gene: TRBV7-3; CDR3 protein: CASSPGLAGGNNEQFF; CDR3 DNA: TGTGCCAGCAGCCCGGGACTAGCGGGGGGGAACAATGAGCAGTTCTTC
clone size: many; J gene: TRBJ1-2; CDR3 length: 14; D gene: TRBD1; V gene: TRBV28; CDR3 protein: CASSEGQSNYGYTF; CDR3 DNA: TGTGCCAGCAGCGAGGGACAGTCTAACTATGGCTACACCTTC
clone size: few; J gene: TRBJ2-7; CDR3 length: 16; D gene: TRBD1; V gene: TRBV6-1; CDR3 protein: CASSPRGQGGSYEQYF; CDR3 DNA: TGTGCCAGCAGTCCCAGGGGACAGGGGGGGTCCTACGAGCAGTACTTC
clone size: NA; J gene: TRBJ1-5; CDR3 length: 14; D gene: NA; V gene: TRBV2; CDR3 protein: CASSESGWNQPQHF; CDR3 DNA: TGTGCCAGCTCAGAGTCGGGTTGGAACCAGCCCCAGCATTTT
clone size: many; J gene: TRBJ2-1; CDR3 length: 16; D gene: TRBD1; V gene: TRBV3-1; CDR3 protein: CASSQPTGTGNNEQFF; CDR3 DNA: TGTGCCAGCAGCCAGCCGACCGGGACAGGGAACAATGAGCAGTTCTTC
clone size: NA; J gene: TRBJ2-2; CDR3 length: 15; D gene: NA; V gene: TRBV3-1; CDR3 protein: CASSQDLRGGWELFF; CDR3 DNA: TGTGCCAGCAGCCAAGATCTCAGGGGCGGGTGGGAGCTGTTTTTT
clone size: NA; J gene: TRBJ2-1; CDR3 length: 15; D gene: TRBD2; V gene: TRBV19; CDR3 protein: CASTKGGRGAGEQFF; CDR3 DNA: TGTGCCAGTACTAAAGGTGGGCGGGGGGCTGGGGAGCAGTTCTTC
clone size: few; J gene: TRBJ2-1; CDR3 length: 14; D gene: TRBD2; V gene: TRBV27; CDR3 protein: CASGGLAGDNEQFF; CDR3 DNA: TGTGCCAGCGGCGGACTAGCGGGGGACAATGAGCAGTTCTTC
clone size: few; J gene: TRBJ1-5; CDR3 length: 12; D gene: NA; V gene: TRBV27; CDR3 protein: CASSLPGGPQHF; CDR3 DNA: TGTGCCAGCAGTTTACCCGGGGGGCCCCAGCATTTT
clone size: NA; J gene: TRBJ2-4; CDR3 length: 12; D gene: NA; V gene: TRBV11-2; CDR3 protein: CASSLQKNTQYF; CDR3 DNA: TGTGCCAGCAGCTTGCAAAAAAACACTCAGTACTTC
clone size: NA; J gene: TRBJ1-6; CDR3 length: 15; D gene: NA; V gene: TRBV12-3/TRBV12-4; CDR3 protein: CASSLRGGDGSPLHF; CDR3 DNA: TGTGCCAGCAGTTTGAGGGGGGGGGATGGTTCACCCCTCCACTTT
clone size: few; J gene: TRBJ2-1; CDR3 length: 14; D gene: NA; V gene: TRBV11-2; CDR3 protein: CASSQPKGVNEQFF; CDR3 DNA: TGTGCCAGCAGCCAACCCAAGGGGGTCAATGAGCAGTTCTTC
clone size: few; J gene: TRBJ2-1; CDR3 length: 16; D gene: NA; V gene: TRBV5-5; CDR3 protein: CASSLRGDGPYNEQFF; CDR3 DNA: TGTGCCAGCAGCTTAAGGGGGGACGGCCCGTACAATGAGCAGTTCTTC
clone size: many; J gene: TRBJ2-2; CDR3 length: 15; D gene: TRBD1; V gene: TRBV5-1; CDR3 protein: CASRAGTENTGELFF; CDR3 DNA: TGCGCCAGCAGAGCCGGGACAGAGAACACCGGGGAGCTGTTTTTT
clone size: NA; J gene: TRBJ1-5; CDR3 length: 15; D gene: NA; V gene: TRBV27; CDR3 protein: CASSLQGLRNQPQHF; CDR3 DNA: TGTGCCAGCAGTTTACAGGGGTTGAGGAATCAGCCCCAGCATTTT
clone size: many; J gene: TRBJ2-3; CDR3 length: 14; D gene: TRBD2; V gene: TRBV28; CDR3 protein: CASSQTSGRDTQYF; CDR3 DNA: TGTGCCAGCAGCCAGACTAGCGGGAGGGATACGCAGTATTTT
clone size: many; J gene: TRBJ2-1; CDR3 length: 16; D gene: TRBD2; V gene: TRBV28; CDR3 protein: CASSLLGTNKVNEQFF; CDR3 DNA: TGTGCCAGCAGTCTCCTCGGGACTAATAAGGTCAATGAGCAGTTCTTC
clone size: few; J gene: TRBJ1-4; CDR3 length: 12; D gene: NA; V gene: TRBV20-1; CDR3 protein: CSARPRNEKLFF; CDR3 DNA: TGCAGTGCTAGGCCCAGGAATGAAAAACTGTTTTTT